The 3 T cell receptor beta chains below come from one sample, sequenced in a study of lymphopenia after photon versus proton radiotherapy. The method was immunoSEQ multiplex PCR; TCRdb's version includes in-frame clones alone and lacks a portion of them. In the table there are about 25,000 clones, roughly 90% of which are singletons. Sequenced here: peripheral blood, sampled from a patient treated with photon-based radiotherapy. The receptors stem from a man aged 45-65 years with gastric cancer.

The genes are TRBV15 and TRBJ2-5, with D perhaps matching TRBD1 or TRBD2 (5 bases each). This CDR3 region has 14 residues. Germline V gene lookup returns CDR1 LNHNV and CDR2 YYDKDF (reference sequence). V was trimmed by 0 bases and J by 5 bases, leaving 10 bases between them. CDR3 sequence: CATSRDRGGETQYF. The CDR3 DNA follows: TGTGCCACCAGCAGAGATCGGGGCGGGGAGACCCAGTACTTC.

V is TRBV30 and J is TRBJ1-5, with D possibly being TRBD1 (6 bases). The CDR3 contains 15 residues. The germline gives CDR1 GTSNPN, CDR2 SVGIG (reference sequence). V lost 1 base, J lost 4 bases, and 14 bases lay in between. CDR3 in amino acids: CAWSAGQNRNQPQHF. Here the CDR3 DNA reads TGTGCCTGGAGTGCCGGACAGAATAGAAATCAGCCCCAGCATTTT.

This chain uses TRBV28 with TRBJ1-2; 8 bases agree with TRBD1. Germline values: CDR1 MDHEN, CDR2 SYDVKM. The CDR3 spans 15 residues. V trimming: 7 bases; J trimming: 4 bases; junction bases outside the gene matches: 11. The CDR3 sequence is CASNPYTGGAYGYTF. The CDR3 nucleotides read TGTGCCAGCAACCCATATACAGGGGGGGCCTATGGCTACACCTTC.